The 13 T cell receptor beta chains below were found in one sample sequenced in a study of regulatory T cells in long-lasting Graves disease (dated by TCRdb to the early 2020s). Library method: multiplex PCR. The sequencer was an Illumina HiSeq 4000. CDR3 regions were amplified by Arm-PCR with iRepertoire HTBI primers to construct TCR beta libraries. TCRdb reworked the public reads: Q25 trimming with fastp, MiXCR clone assembly, productive beta chains retained. Records with the same CDR3 protein are collapsed into one entry carrying the most frequent genes and DNA. The sample records under 700,000 distinct CDR3 sequences, roughly a sixth of which are singletons. The ten most abundant clones make up 20% to 25% of the sample. This specimen's time point label, interpreted: newly diagnosed GD, antithyroid drugs for less than 3 months. For both TCR sequencing and RNA sequencing, RNA was extracted from PBMCs in TRIzol.

The same sample was also used in a study of T cells in Graves' hyperthyroidism and ophthalmopathy.

Sequenced material: peripheral blood mononuclear cells (PBMCs), taken at new diagnosis, from a patient treated with antithyroid drugs. The receptors were sampled from a woman aged 35 to 60 with Graves disease. Donor details come from another sample of the same person, matched by shared clones.

This clonotype was recorded many times. The chain employs TRBV2 and TRBJ2-3; 14 bases are a match to TRBD2. CDR1 is SNHLY, CDR2 FYNNEI, per germline. The CDR3 consists of 15 residues. V shed 4 bases and J 10 bases; nucleotides not matched to a gene: 7. CDR3 protein: CASSAGLAGAPAQYF. The CDR3 DNA reads as TGTGCCAGCAGTGCGGGACTAGCGGGGGCCCCCGCGCAGTATTTT.

There are many counts of this clonotype. The chain joins TRBV30 to TRBJ1-2, with a possible D match to TRBD1 (6 bases). V was cut by 3 bases and J by 4 bases, with 12 bases left in between. Germline lookup yields CDR1 GTSNPN and CDR2 SVGIG (reference sequence). The CDR3 runs to 13 residues. The CDR3 DNA reads as TGTGCCTGGAGCGCAGGGGAGGGCTATGGCTACACCTTC. The encoded protein is CAWSAGEGYGYTF.

This clonotype came up many times. The rearrangement uses TRBV11-1 and TRBJ1-4, with D perhaps TRBD1 (6 bases). The germline V and J ends were trimmed by 4 bases and 8 bases, with 14 bases remaining between them. Looked up from germline, CDR1 is SGHAT and CDR2 is FQDESV (reference sequence). The CDR3 is made up of 14 amino acids. CDR3: CASSYGTIGEKLFF. The CDR3 DNA follows: TGTGCCAGCAGCTATGGGACAATTGGCGAAAAACTGTTTTTT.

This clonotype came up a few times. This rearrangement joins TRBV14 to TRBJ1-1; D gene uncertain. Deletions cut 2 bases from V and 0 bases from J, with 10 bases between. Germline CDR1 is SGHDN and CDR2 is FVKESK. The CDR3 covers 15 residues. DNA of the CDR3: TGTGCCAGCAGCCAATCGAAAGTTATGAACACTGAAGCTTTCTTT. Translating gives CASSQSKVMNTEAFF.

The V and J genes are TRBV2 and TRBJ1-5, with unresolved D. This CDR3 contains 14 residues. CDR1 and CDR2 (germline): SNHLY, FYNNEI. With 4 bases removed from V and 3 bases from J, the gap between germline ends came to 10 bases. The CDR3 nucleotides read TGTGCCAGCAGTGCGGCGACCAACAATCAGCCCCAGCATTTT. Its translation is CASSAATNNQPQHF.

This clonotype was counted only a few times. The V gene is TRBV7-9, the J gene TRBJ2-2; D assignment may be TRBD1 or TRBD2 (5 bases each). The CDR3 sequence is 16 residues long. Germline V gene lookup returns CDR1 SEHNR and CDR2 FQNEAQ (reference sequence). Trimming shortened V by 5 bases and J by 2 bases, and 15 bases separated the two germline ends. This CDR3 is CASSALRDANTGELFF. CDR3 nucleotides: TGTGCCAGCAGCGCGCTCCGGGACGCTAACACCGGGGAGCTGTTTTTT.

This clonotype was counted many times. The CDR3 protein is CASSSGPPGETQYF. The CDR3, as DNA: TGTGCCAGCAGCTCCGGGCCTCCAGGAGAGACCCAGTACTTC. This chain links TRBV12-3 or TRBV12-4 with TRBJ2-5, with D hard to call. The CDR3 sequence is 14 residues long. Trimming pared 6 bases from V and 4 bases from J, leaving 15 bases between.

This chain joins TRBV13 and TRBJ2-1, with TRBD1 as a possible D gene (5 bases). The length of the CDR3 is 13 residues. Trimming removed 3 bases at V and 5 bases at J, with 8 bases between. Germline V CDR1 and CDR2: PRHDT, FYEKMQ (reference sequence). CDR3 DNA: TGTGCCAGCAGCTTTCAGGGAAACAATGAGCAGTTCTTC. Translation: CASSFQGNNEQFF.

This clonotype was seen a single time. The genes are TRBV12-3 or TRBV12-4 and TRBJ2-2, with a weak D call TRBD2 (6 bases). This CDR3 spans 16 amino acids. V was clipped by 6 bases and J by 4 bases, with 18 bases between them. CDR3 residues: CASSPILGGITGELFF. The CDR3 DNA follows: TGTGCCAGCAGCCCCATCTTGGGGGGTATCACCGGGGAGCTGTTTTTT.

In this sample, this clonotype turned up a few times. J is TRBJ1-6 and V is TRBV14; D is ambiguous. CDR3 length equals 12 residues. In germline, CDR1 is SGHDN, CDR2 FVKESK. V lost 1 base and J lost 10, with 5 bases in between. The CDR3 sequence: CASSQVRSPLHF. DNA of the CDR3: TGTGCCAGCAGCCAAGTTAGATCACCCCTCCACTTT.

The chain carries TRBV7-9 and TRBJ1-1; D is ambiguous. Trimming removed 3 bases at V and 2 bases at J, with 10 bases between. The CDR3 is 14 amino acids. Germline CDR1 reads SEHNR; CDR2 reads FQNEAQ (reference sequence). The CDR3: CASSLVISNTEAFF. CDR3 sequence (DNA): TGTGCCAGCAGCTTGGTAATCAGTAACACTGAAGCTTTCTTT.

This clonotype has only a few counts. The J gene is TRBJ1-1, the V gene TRBV3-1; no firm D call. V was pared by 4 bases and J by 6 bases, with 12 bases between. The CDR3 runs 13 residues. Germline-derived CDR1 and CDR2 are LGHDT and YNNKEL (reference sequence). Here the CDR3 reads CASSRVGESEAFF. In DNA, the CDR3 is TGTGCCAGCAGCCGGGTTGGGGAATCTGAAGCTTTCTTT.

This clonotype was seen repeatedly, ten times or more. The rearrangement joins TRBV6-1 to TRBJ2-1; D perhaps matches TRBD1 (5 bases). Germline lookup yields CDR1 MNHNS and CDR2 SASEGT. V shed 6 bases and J shed 4 bases, with 16 bases lying between them. The CDR3 length is 15 residues. The CDR3 DNA reads TGTGCCAGCAGATATCTGGGGCCGATTTACAATGAGCAGTTCTTC. It is translated as CASRYLGPIYNEQFF.